Below are 9 T cell receptor beta chains sequenced from a single sample in a study of blood T cell repertoires in COVID-19. Measured with immunoSEQ multiplex PCR; TCRdb has only the in-frame clones, and not every one. The sample yields around 300,000 clones, approximately 88% seen once. Input material: PBMCs or T cells enriched from blood (not recorded which). The receptors were sampled from a man aged 25 to 40 who had recovered from COVID-19.

The chain recombines TRBV6-5 with TRBJ1-2; the D gene is possibly TRBD1 (6 bases). The ends were cut back, 4 bases at V and 0 bases at J, with 15 bases in the middle. The CDR3 loop spans 16 amino acids. Germline V lookup: CDR1 MNHEY, CDR2 SVGAGI. CDR3 protein: CASSSQGSQANYGYTF. In nucleotides, the CDR3 is TGTGCCAGCAGTTCTCAGGGGTCGCAAGCTAACTATGGCTACACCTTC.

J is TRBJ2-5 and V is TRBV4-1; 8 positions match TRBD2. The CDR3 loop spans 17 amino acids. Germline CDR1 MGHRA, CDR2 YSYEKL. J gave up 0 bases and V 0 bases, and 6 bases lay outside the gene matches. The CDR3 sequence is CASSQDDLAGNQETQYF. CDR3 DNA: TGCGCCAGCAGCCAAGATGACCTAGCGGGCAACCAAGAGACCCAGTACTTC.

This chain connects TRBV29-1 to TRBJ2-5, with D possibly TRBD1 on 6 matching bases. Germline-derived CDR1 and CDR2 are SQVTM and ANQGSEA. Trimming cost V 4 bases and J 5 bases, with 11 bases left between them. The length of the CDR3 is 12 residues. The DNA for the CDR3 is TGCAGCGTTGCGTCAGACAGGGAGACCCAGTACTTC. It is translated as CSVASDRETQYF.

The J gene is TRBJ2-5, the V gene TRBV29-1, with 7 bases identical to TRBD2. V shed 3 bases, J shed 5 bases, and the junction held 15 bases outside the gene matches. This CDR3 spans 16 amino acids. Germline lookup yields CDR1 SQVTM and CDR2 ANQGSEA. As DNA, the CDR3 is TGCAGCGTTGATTATGGGGGGGTTTCGGTAAAGGAGACCCAGTACTTC. Its protein product is CSVDYGGVSVKETQYF.

The rearrangement links TRBV7-8 to TRBJ2-2; 10 bases match TRBD2. The CDR3 runs to 16 residues. Germline V gene sequence: CDR1 SGHVS, CDR2 FQNEAQ. Germline trimming cut 2 bases from V and 6 bases from J; bases unmatched to any gene: 6. The CDR3 sequence is CASSLILAGAAGELFF. CDR3 sequence (DNA): TGTGCCAGCAGCTTAATCCTAGCGGGGGCGGCCGGGGAGCTGTTTTTT.

This clone was counted a few times. The gene calls are TRBV19 and TRBJ2-2, with a tentative D call TRBD2 (6 bases). CDR3 length equals 15 residues. With 5 bases removed from V and 6 bases from J, the gap between germline ends came to 16 bases. Germline lookup yields CDR1 LNHDA and CDR2 SQIVND (reference sequence). CDR3 loop: CASSSPGRRAGELFF. In DNA, the CDR3 is TGTGCCAGTAGTTCTCCGGGACGGAGGGCCGGGGAGCTGTTTTTT.

This chain connects TRBV6-5 to TRBJ2-7, with a weak D call TRBD2 (6 bases). Germline loops: CDR1 MNHEY, CDR2 SVGAGI. The germline V and J ends were trimmed by 8 bases and 0 bases, with 14 bases remaining between them. The length of the CDR3 is 14 residues. CDR3 residues: CASGRGTPSYEQYF. DNA for the CDR3: TGTGCCAGCGGACGGGGGACGCCCTCCTACGAGCAGTACTTC.

The rearrangement links TRBV5-1 to TRBJ2-1; 11 nucleotides line up with TRBD1. This CDR3 is 16 amino acids long. Germline CDR1 reads SGHRS; CDR2 reads YFSETQ. The V and J ends lost 1 base and 7 bases, in that order; junction bases with no gene match: 7. Written as DNA, the CDR3 is TGCGCCAGCAGCTTGTGGACAGGGGGCGCGGGGAATGAGCAGTTCTTC. Its translation is CASSLWTGGAGNEQFF. Combining the CDR3 with reference TRBV5-1 and TRBJ2-1 gives the whole variable domain KAGVTQTPRYLIKTRGQQVTLSCSPISGHRSVSWYQQTPGQGLQFLFEYFSETQRNKGNFPGRFSGRQFSNSRSEMNVSTLELGDSALYLCASSLWTGGAGNEQFFGPGTRLTVL.

The chain couples TRBV18 to TRBJ1-2; tentative D call: TRBD1 (6 bases). The V gene lost 6 bases and the J gene lost 6 bases, with 11 bases spanning the gap. The CDR3 consists of 12 residues. The germline CDR1 and CDR2 sequences are KGHSH and LQKENI. The CDR3 DNA sequence: TGTGCCAGCTCCCTCGAGGGGGATGGCTACACCTTC. Translation: CASSLEGDGYTF.